This TCR beta chain appears in the sequencing data of a study of blood T cell repertoires in COVID-19. Study context: COVID-19 samples collected from the United States, Italy and Spain covered acute and convalescent phases. PBMCs, B-cell-depleted T cells, or T cells provided the cDNA or gDNA that made up the material.

Germline V CDR1 and CDR2: MNHEY, SMNVEV (reference sequence). The CDR3 extends over 15 amino acids. V lost 2 bases to trimming and J lost 6 bases, with 14 bases between them. Original handling: Reference gene primer amplification yielded estimated nucleated cell counts. TCRdb's table, derived via immunoSEQ multiplex PCR, lists solely in-frame clones and lacks some. From that table come the V and J calls and clone size; the DNA was used to work out D and trimming. The sample shows over 100,000 clones, roughly four fifths of them seen only once. The sample taken for sequencing was peripheral blood. The TCR sequence derives from a woman aged 55-70 years with acute or convalescent COVID-19. The chain has TRBV27 and TRBJ1-5; D gene uncertain. The CDR3 protein is CASSLDPRGLQPQHF. As DNA, the CDR3 is TGTGCCAGCAGTTTAGACCCCAGAGGGCTTCAGCCCCAGCATTTT.